The next 26 T cell receptor beta chains were all read from a single sample in a study of tumor-infiltrating lymphocytes in primary liver carcinoma. RNA and DNA were co-extracted from about 19-30 mg of unsorted bulk tissue. With a constant-region primer, TCR beta cDNA was made from approximately 510 ng of total RNA. Three-round nested multiplex PCR performed with slightly modified ARM-PCR produced the TCR beta libraries. Forward primers for TRBV1-TRBV30 and a C-beta reverse primer served the first two PCR rounds, at around 11 cycles each. TCRdb itself ran the multiplex PCR reads through MiXCR, one entry per CDR3 protein. The table includes around 79,000 distinct CDR3 sequences, roughly 72% detected once. The sequenced material came from tumor-adjacent normal liver tissue. The receptors come from a man aged 35 to 55 with primary liver carcinoma and hepatitis B virus infection.

This clonotype was found a few times. V usage is TRBV6-1 and J usage is TRBJ2-1; 7 nucleotides align to TRBD2. The CDR3 runs to 16 residues. J gave up 2 bases and V 3 bases, and 7 bases lay outside the gene matches. Per the germline V gene, CDR1 is MNHNS and CDR2 is SASEGT. The CDR3 region has the DNA TGTGCCAGCAGTGAGACTGGCGGGAGCACCTACAATGAGCAGTTCTTC. Protein: CASSETGGSTYNEQFF.

Turning to this clonotype: A much larger clone is a single base away; this may be a read error. The rearrangement joins TRBV7-8 to TRBJ2-4, with D perhaps matching TRBD1 or TRBD2 (5 bases each). The CDR3 has 14 residues. The germline CDR1 and CDR2 sequences are SGHVS and FQNEAQ. In DNA form, the CDR3 reads TGTGCCAGCAGCTTAGTGAGGGGAGCAAACAATCAGTACTTC. Encoded protein: CASSLVRGANNQYF.

V gene TRBV11-2 combines with J gene TRBJ1-1, with 7 nucleotides matching TRBD1. Germline V gene sequence: CDR1 SGHAT, CDR2 FQNNGV. This CDR3 region has 15 residues. The CDR3 region has the DNA TGTGCTAACAACCCTTGGGAGGGGGCGAACACTGAAGCTTTCTTT. Translated: CANNPWEGANTEAFF.

This chain joins TRBV28 and TRBJ1-2; no reliable D call. Germline CDR1 and CDR2: MDHEN and SYDVKM. V was cut by 9 bases and J by 8 bases, with 16 bases left in between. This CDR3 has 12 amino acids. CDR3 amino acids: CARSYYNGGYTF. The CDR3 DNA is TGTGCCAGGAGCTACTACAACGGGGGCTACACCTTC.

V usage is TRBV2 and J usage is TRBJ1-5; TRBD1 is a possible D gene (6 bases). With 3 bases removed from V and 6 bases from J, the gap between germline ends came to 15 bases. This CDR3 is built from 15 residues. The germline V gene has CDR1 SNHLY and CDR2 FYNNEI. CDR3 in amino acids: CASSDLEGGAQPQHF. CDR3 bases: TGTGCCAGCAGTGACCTCGAGGGGGGTGCTCAGCCCCAGCATTTT.

As regards this clonotype: The conserved phenylalanine or tryptophan is not found at the CDR3 terminus, so this likely reflects a read error. The chain links TRBV28 to TRBJ2-7; 11 nucleotides line up with TRBD2. Germline V gene sequence: CDR1 MDHEN, CDR2 SYDVKM. The CDR3 runs 14 residues. CDR3 bases: TGTGCCAGTAGTCCACTAGCGGGAGACTACAAGCAGTACTCC. Its protein product is CASSPLAGDYKQYS.

On this clonotype: A read error may be the cause here, since a much bigger clone is one base away. The rearrangement joins TRBV28 to TRBJ1-5; D may be TRBD1 (6 bases). The CDR3 consists of 14 residues. Germline-derived CDR1 and CDR2 are MDHEN and SYDVKM. The CDR3 sequence: CASNLGGINQPQHF. CDR3 nucleotide sequence: TGTGCCAGCAATTTAGGGGGGATTAACCAGCCCCAGCATTTT.

The chain carries TRBV5-1 and TRBJ2-2; the match to TRBD2 covers 13 bases. The CDR3 consists of 19 residues. The junction had 9 bases not matched to a gene; V was cut back by 4 bases and J by 0 bases. Germline V gene sequence: CDR1 SGHRS, CDR2 YFSETQ. In DNA form, the CDR3 reads TGCGCCAGCAGCCACCTACTAGCGGGAGGGGTCTCGAACACCGGGGAGCTGTTTTTT. As protein: CASSHLLAGGVSNTGELFF. The full variable domain, its missing parts supplied by reference TRBV5-1 and TRBJ2-2, is KAGVTQTPRYLIKTRGQQVTLSCSPISGHRSVSWYQQTPGQGLQFLFEYFSETQRNKGNFPGRFSGRQFSNSRSEMNVSTLELGDSALYLCASSHLLAGGVSNTGELFFGEGSRLTVL.

The chain joins TRBV4-3 to TRBJ1-6; D gene uncertain. Germline V gene data show CDR1 as LGHNA and CDR2 as YSLEER. The CDR3 spans 13 residues. The V gene lost 5 bases and the J gene lost 7 bases, with 9 bases spanning the gap. The DNA for the CDR3 is TGCGCCAGCAGCAAAAATTGGAATTCACCCCTCCACTTT. Its translation is CASSKNWNSPLHF.

In the case of this clonotype: The junction and the germline gene differ at one end; a read error may be behind it. This sequence joins TRBV11-2 and TRBJ2-3; D is possibly TRBD1 (6 bases). The CDR3 loop spans 16 amino acids. Germline-derived CDR1 and CDR2 are SGHAT and FQNNGV. The CDR3 loop is CASSSRSTGNTDTLYF. CDR3 bases: TGTGCCAGCAGCAGTAGAAGTACAGGGAACACAGATACGCTGTATTTT.

As to this clonotype: This may be a read error, as it is one base from a much larger clone. This rearrangement joins TRBV12-5 to TRBJ2-7; D may be TRBD1 (5 bases). The germline V gene has CDR1 LGHNT and CDR2 FRNRAP. The CDR3 sequence is 12 residues long. The CDR3 loop reads CAKTGNGYEHYF. In nucleotides, the CDR3 is TGTGCTAAAACAGGTAATGGGTACGAGCACTACTTC.

This rearrangement joins TRBV11-2 to TRBJ1-1; D may be TRBD1 (6 bases). Germline assignment: CDR1 SGHAT and CDR2 FQNNGV. CDR3 size: 16 residues. The CDR3: CANSRGRAGVFTEAFF. The CDR3 DNA is TGTGCTAACAGCCGAGGTAGGGCAGGGGTATTCACTGAAGCTTTCTTT.

As regards this clonotype: No conserved phenylalanine or tryptophan is present at the end of the CDR3, so a read error is the likely explanation. V usage is TRBV6-1 and J usage is TRBJ2-3; D might be TRBD1 (6 bases). The CDR3 spans 16 residues. Per germline, CDR1 MNHNS and CDR2 SASEGT. The CDR3 spells CGSSEVGGHGADTQYL. The CDR3 nucleotides read TGTGGCAGCAGTGAAGTAGGGGGTCATGGCGCAGATACGCAGTATCTT.

The sample holds one count of this clonotype. V usage is TRBV6-6 and J usage is TRBJ1-1; maybe TRBD1 (5 bases). V lost 6 bases and J 8 bases, leaving 19 bases between the germline ends. CDR3 length: 14 residues. Germline assignment: CDR1 MNHNY and CDR2 SVGAGI (reference sequence). The CDR3 is CASRPSRDRNEAFF. CDR3 sequence (DNA): TGTGCCAGCAGACCCTCCCGGGACCGAAACGAAGCTTTCTTT.

In this sample, this clonotype turned up many times. This chain connects TRBV6-2 or TRBV6-3 to TRBJ1-5; 7 nucleotides match TRBD1. V dropped 0 bases and J dropped 4; count of bases not matched to a gene: 15. CDR1 is MNHEY, CDR2 SVGEGT, per germline. CDR3 length: 19 amino acids. The CDR3 nucleotides are TGTGCCAGCAGTTACTCGAGTACAATTGGGACAGCCTTTAATCAGCCCCAGCATTTT. Translated: CASSYSSTIGTAFNQPQHF.

V gene TRBV6-5 combines with J gene TRBJ1-1, with D hard to call. Germline CDR1 MNHEY, CDR2 SVGAGI. This CDR3 region has 13 residues. V was pared by 6 bases and J by 2 bases, with 10 bases between. CDR3 in amino acids: CASSMQFNTEAFF. For the CDR3, the DNA is TGTGCCAGCAGCATGCAGTTCAACACTGAAGCTTTCTTT.

The chain is built from TRBV11-2 and TRBJ2-7; TRBD1 matches 9 bases. The CDR3 consists of 14 residues. The germline V gene encodes CDR1 SGHAT and CDR2 FQNNGV. Trimming cost V 10 bases and J 4 bases; bases outside gene matches: 11. CDR3 loop: CANNPTGGVYEQYF. CDR3 DNA sequence: TGTGCCAACAACCCGACAGGGGGGGTTTACGAGCAGTACTTC.

On this clonotype: Germline is not matched at one junction end, which may reflect a read error. The J gene is TRBJ2-7, the V gene TRBV11-1; no firm D call. This CDR3 has 15 residues. Germline CDR1 is SGHAT and CDR2 is FQDESV (reference sequence). The CDR3 sequence: CASSLGKSAFYEQYF. The CDR3 nucleotides are TGTGCCAGCAGCTTAGGCAAGTCAGCCTTCTACGAACAGTACTTC.

Worth noting for this clonotype: The conserved final phenylalanine or tryptophan is absent from the CDR3, which likely points to a read error. This sequence joins TRBV7-9 and TRBJ2-7; possible D gene TRBD1, 7 bases. Trimming pared 10 bases from V and 5 bases from J, leaving 18 bases between. The CDR3 has 13 amino acids. Looked up from germline, CDR1 is SEHNR and CDR2 is FQNEAQ (reference sequence). CDR3 loop: CATLEGGGNEQYY. The DNA for the CDR3 is TGTGCCACCCTCGAAGGGGGCGGGAACGAGCAGTACTAC.

This clonotype has just a few counts. At one end, the junction sequence differs from germline, possibly due to a read error. The gene calls are TRBV6-1 and TRBJ2-3, with D possibly TRBD2 on 5 matching bases. This CDR3 spans 14 amino acids. The germline gives CDR1 MNHNS, CDR2 SASEGT. The CDR3 sequence is CTSSVGLATDTQYF. The CDR3 bases are TGTACCAGCAGTGTTGGGCTAGCAACAGATACGCAGTATTTT.

As for this clonotype: The CDR3 does not end in the conserved phenylalanine or tryptophan, so this is likely a read error. The chain carries TRBV6-5 and TRBJ1-6; D gene uncertain. The CDR3 has 13 residues. Germline V CDR1 and CDR2: MNHEY, SVGAGI. The CDR3 bases are TGTTCCAGCAGCGTCGGACTGACGACACCCCTCCACTTA. This sequence encodes CSSSVGLTTPLHL.

This clonotype was counted a few times. V gene TRBV11-3 combines with J gene TRBJ2-1; 11 positions match TRBD2. CDR1 and CDR2 (germline): SGHNT, YENEEA. The trim removed 4 bases at V and 2 bases at J, leaving 1 base unmatched. The CDR3 contains 15 residues. CDR3 region: CASSSTSGTYNEQFF. The CDR3 DNA sequence: TGTGCCAGCAGCTCGACTAGCGGGACCTACAATGAGCAGTTCTTC. The variable domain in full, completed from reference TRBV11-3 and TRBJ2-1, reads EAGVVQSPRYKIIEKKQPVAFWCNPISGHNTLYWYLQNLGQGPELLIRYENEEAVDDSQLPKDRFSAERLKGVDSTLKIQPAELGDSAVYLCASSSTSGTYNEQFFGPGTRLTVL.

This clonotype was seen only a few times. The gene calls are TRBV28 and TRBJ2-2; D may correspond to TRBD1 or TRBD2 (5 bases each). Germline CDR1 reads MDHEN; CDR2 reads SYDVKM. The CDR3 spans 14 residues. The V gene lost 10 bases and the J gene lost 5 bases, with 17 bases spanning the gap. CDR3 region: CATSRDLTTGELFF. CDR3 DNA sequence: TGTGCCACTTCGAGGGACCTAACAACCGGGGAGCTGTTTTTT.

A word on this clonotype: A read error is likely, as this CDR3 ends without the conserved phenylalanine or tryptophan. It is unclear where the CDR3 begins or ends on the DNA, so no DNA is shown, and the CDR3 is as TCRdb lists it. The V and J genes are TRBV6-6 and TRBJ2-7; the DNA was not compared with TRBD1, the D call given in the table. Ends included, the CDR3 has 13 residues. CDR1 is MNHNY, CDR2 SVGAGI, per germline (reference sequence). The CDR3: CASSYRGGHEQCY.

This clonotype was counted at least ten times. This chain joins TRBV6-2 or TRBV6-3 and TRBJ2-1; the match to TRBD1 covers 12 bases. CDR3 size: 14 residues. With V trimmed by 7 bases and J by 10 bases, 8 bases remained unmatched. Germline V gene lookup returns CDR1 MNHEY and CDR2 SVGEGT. The CDR3 DNA reads TGTGCCAGCAATCCGGGACAGGGGGCTGGAGAGCAGTTCTTC. Protein: CASNPGQGAGEQFF.

To note about this clonotype: A much larger clonotype is one base distant, so this may be a read error. The CDR3 region has the DNA TGTGCCAGCAGTTTAGTGGGAGGGGCGGAAGATACGCAGTATTTT. Its protein is CASSLVGGAEDTQYF. This chain uses TRBV28 with TRBJ2-3; 7 nucleotides agree with TRBD2. Per germline, CDR1 MDHEN and CDR2 SYDVKM. Losses at the gene ends were 2 bases for V and 5 bases for J; bases not matched to a gene: 7. CDR3 size: 15 residues.